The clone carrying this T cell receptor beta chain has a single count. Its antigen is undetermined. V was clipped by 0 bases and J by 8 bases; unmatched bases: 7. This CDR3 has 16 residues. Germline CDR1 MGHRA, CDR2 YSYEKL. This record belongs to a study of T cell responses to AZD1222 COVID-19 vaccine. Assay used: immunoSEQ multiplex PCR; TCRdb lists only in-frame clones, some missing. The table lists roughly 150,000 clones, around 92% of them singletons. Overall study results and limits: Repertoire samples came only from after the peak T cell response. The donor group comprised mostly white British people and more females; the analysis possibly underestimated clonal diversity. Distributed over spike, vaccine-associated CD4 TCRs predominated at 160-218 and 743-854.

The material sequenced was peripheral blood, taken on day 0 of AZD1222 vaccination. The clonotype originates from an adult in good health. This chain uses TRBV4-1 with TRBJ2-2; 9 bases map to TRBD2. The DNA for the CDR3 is TGCGCCAGCAGCCAAGAATTAAGGCTAGCGGGGGGGGAGCTGTTTTTT. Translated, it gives CASSQELRLAGGELFF.